This T cell receptor beta chain comes out of a study of early T cells in non-severe SARS-CoV-2 infection. One entry per CDR3 protein results from TCRdb running MiXCR on the 5' RACE reads. This table holds about 69,000 distinct CDR3 sequences, around 13% found once. The CDR3 spans 16 residues. CDR1 is SNHLY and CDR2 is FYNNEI in the germline V gene. Between the trimmed V and J ends, which lost 0 bases and 6 bases, there was a span of 15 bases. This clonotype was counted many times. The source of this sequence is an adult who was a healthcare worker with PCR-confirmed SARS-CoV-2 infection or an uninfected control (not recorded which). V and J are TRBV2 and TRBJ2-1; the D is unclear. What was sequenced was whole blood. CDR3 coding DNA: TGTGCCAGCAGTGAAGCAGCCACCCGAGTGGCCAATGAGCAGTTCTTC. Protein sequence: CASSEAATRVANEQFF.